Below are 24 T cell receptor beta chains sequenced from a single sample in a study of blood T cell repertoires in COVID-19 (dated by TCRdb to 2020 to 2021). Library generation was performed with the immunoSEQ multiplex PCR assay. Here the immuneACCESS table is served through TCRdb, limited to in-frame sequences with V and J called. Missing clones are a known gap in these copies; in checked studies unresolved V genes cover under half, and the rest lacks a known reason. Across this sample there are just over 80,000 clones, with approximately 81% seen only once. The ten largest clones represent approximately 40% of the sample. Sample: peripheral blood. The source of these receptors is a man older than 75 with acute or convalescent COVID-19.

The chain joins TRBV11-2 to TRBJ2-4; a possible D gene is TRBD1 (5 bases). Trimming left V 3 bases short and J 0 bases short, with 9 bases between. CDR1 SGHAT and CDR2 FQNNGV come from the germline V gene. The CDR3 is made up of 15 amino acids. The DNA of the CDR3 is TGTGCCAGCAGCTTTTCAGGGCTAGCCAAAAACATTCAGTACTTC. Protein sequence: CASSFSGLAKNIQYF.

The gene calls are TRBV7-9 and TRBJ2-7; the D is unclear. The V gene lost 1 base and the J gene lost 4 bases, with 17 bases spanning the gap. CDR3 length: 16 residues. In germline, CDR1 is SEHNR, CDR2 FQNEAQ (reference sequence). In nucleotides, the CDR3 is TGTGCCAGCAGCTTAGGCGGCTTCGAGGATCGATACGAGCAGTACTTC. The encoded protein is CASSLGGFEDRYEQYF.

V is TRBV5-1 and J is TRBJ2-4, with 9 nucleotides matching TRBD2. With 4 bases clipped from V and 0 bases from J, the junction kept 8 bases outside the gene matches. The CDR3 sequence is 17 residues long. Germline V gives CDR1 SGHRS, CDR2 YFSETQ. CDR3 sequence reads: CASSQTSGSSAKNIQYF. CDR3 nucleotide sequence: TGCGCCAGCAGCCAGACTAGCGGCTCTTCAGCCAAAAACATTCAGTACTTC.

In this sample, this clone turned up once. V and J are TRBV28 and TRBJ1-2; D might be TRBD1 (5 bases). Per the germline V gene, CDR1 is MDHEN and CDR2 is SYDVKM. The V and J ends lost 6 bases and 8 bases respectively, with 13 bases between them. The CDR3 sequence is 12 residues long. The CDR3 DNA is TGTGCCAGCAGATTGCCAGGGCGAGGCTACACCTTC. It is translated as CASRLPGRGYTF.

This sequence joins TRBV28 and TRBJ1-6; 10 nucleotides line up with TRBD1. This CDR3 is 15 amino acids long. With 5 bases clipped from V and 5 bases from J, the junction kept 3 bases outside the gene matches. The germline V gene has CDR1 MDHEN and CDR2 SYDVKM. The CDR3 DNA reads TGTGCCAGCAGTGTGACAGGGGGCAATAATTCACCCCTCCACTTT. Its protein product is CASSVTGGNNSPLHF. The full variable domain, rest sourced from reference TRBV28 and TRBJ1-6, is DVKVTQSSRYLVKRTGEKVFLECVQDMDHENMFWYRQDPGLGLRLIYFSYDVKMKEKGDIPEGYSVSREKKERFSLILESASTNQTSMYLCASSVTGGNNSPLHFGNGTRLTVT.

V is TRBV7-2 and J is TRBJ2-4; 9 bases match TRBD2. CDR1 SGHTA and CDR2 FQGNSA come from the germline V gene. Trimming removed 5 bases from V and 1 base from J; junction bases left unmatched: 6. CDR3 length: 16 residues. CDR3 protein: CASSPLAGRAKNIQYF. CDR3 nucleotides: TGTGCCAGCAGCCCACTAGCGGGTCGGGCCAAAAACATTCAGTACTTC.

This clone appeared once. V is TRBV7-3 and J is TRBJ2-6; D is unresolved. The CDR3 is 16 amino acids. With 2 bases removed from V and 0 bases from J, the gap between germline ends came to 8 bases. CDR1 and CDR2 from the germline V gene are SGHTA and FQGTGA. The CDR3, as DNA: TGTGCCAGCAGCTTAGGAGCAGTCTCTGGGGCCAACGTCCTGACTTTC. As protein: CASSLGAVSGANVLTF.

Only a few counts were recorded for this clone. This chain uses TRBV6-6 with TRBJ1-1, with 9 bases fitting TRBD1. In germline, CDR1 is MNHNY, CDR2 SVGAGI (reference sequence). V shed 5 bases, J shed 0 bases, and the junction held 4 bases outside the gene matches. There are 15 residues in the CDR3. DNA for the CDR3: TGTGCCAGCAGTACGGGACAGGGAATGAACACTGAAGCTTTCTTT. Translating gives CASSTGQGMNTEAFF.

This clone was found once. The CDR3 DNA is TGTGCCAGCAGCCTAAGAGGGATTTCCTATGGTGGCTACACCTTC. Encoded protein: CASSLRGISYGGYTF. The chain links TRBV28 to TRBJ1-2; D remains unclear. The germline CDR1 and CDR2 sequences are MDHEN and SYDVKM. The CDR3 is 15 amino acids. Between the trimmed V and J ends, which lost 6 bases and 7 bases, there was a span of 21 bases.

This clone was seen only once. This sequence joins TRBV28 and TRBJ2-3, with D perhaps matching TRBD2 (6 bases). CDR1 MDHEN and CDR2 SYDVKM come from the germline V gene. V was clipped by 7 bases and J by 4 bases, with 15 bases between them. The CDR3 loop spans 14 amino acids. DNA of the CDR3: TGTGCCAGCAACGGGAGTCCTCTATCAGATACGCAGTATTTT. This translates into CASNGSPLSDTQYF.

This rearrangement joins TRBV7-3 to TRBJ2-1; tentatively, D is TRBD1 (5 bases). Trimming pared 5 bases from V and 4 bases from J, leaving 9 bases between. Per germline, CDR1 SGHTA and CDR2 FQGTGA. CDR3 length: 13 amino acids. This CDR3 is CASSLQAYNEQFF. CDR3 DNA sequence: TGTGCCAGCAGCCTACAGGCATACAATGAGCAGTTCTTC.

This chain joins TRBV4-3 and TRBJ2-3; TRBD2 agrees at 14 bases. Unmatched junction bases numbered 11, after V lost 4 bases and J lost 5 bases. Germline V gene data show CDR1 as LGHNA and CDR2 as YSLEER. The CDR3 has 18 amino acids. The CDR3: CASSLGTSGSWARDTQYF. The CDR3, as DNA: TGCGCCAGCAGCCTAGGGACTAGCGGGAGTTGGGCCCGAGATACGCAGTATTTT.

The chain has TRBV19 and TRBJ1-5; 10 bases map to TRBD1. The germline CDR1 and CDR2 sequences are LNHDA and SQIVND (reference sequence). The CDR3 has 15 amino acids. Germline trimming cut 6 bases from V and 4 bases from J; bases unmatched to any gene: 6. CDR3 loop: CASSRQGARNQPQHF. CDR3 DNA: TGTGCCAGTAGCCGACAGGGGGCAAGGAATCAGCCCCAGCATTTT.

Comments on this clone: This CDR3 is also generated by other DNA sequences in the sample. CDR3 sequence: CASSLGQNYGYTF. The CDR3 DNA is TGTGCCAGCAGTTTAGGGCAGAACTATGGCTACACCTTC. This chain uses TRBV28 with TRBJ1-2; D not resolved. V was trimmed by 2 bases and J by 2 bases, leaving 6 bases between them. Germline CDR1 MDHEN, CDR2 SYDVKM. The length of the CDR3 is 13 residues.

This clone has just one count. The chain links TRBV11-3 to TRBJ1-3; 7 nucleotides align to TRBD1. V lost 5 bases and J lost 0; bases outside the gene matches: 4. Germline loops: CDR1 SGHNT, CDR2 YENEEA. This CDR3 has 15 residues. The CDR3 region has the DNA TGTGCCAGCAGCCTTACAGGGGACTCTGGAAACACCATATATTTT. It yields the protein CASSLTGDSGNTIYF.

This clone was seen more than once but under ten times. This chain links TRBV2 with TRBJ1-1, with D perhaps TRBD1 (5 bases). Between the trimmed V and J ends, which lost 4 bases and 5 bases, there was a span of 11 bases. The CDR3 is made up of 13 amino acids. Germline loops: CDR1 SNHLY, CDR2 FYNNEI. The CDR3 nucleotides are TGTGCCAGCAGTGTGATGGGGCGGACTGAAGCTTTCTTT. It is translated as CASSVMGRTEAFF.

The chain recombines TRBV6-5 with TRBJ2-1, with 7 bases lining up with TRBD1. The V and J ends lost 6 bases and 2 bases, in that order; junction bases with no gene match: 4. This CDR3 spans 14 amino acids. Germline values: CDR1 MNHEY, CDR2 SVGAGI. This chain's CDR3 is CASRGDRAYNEQFF. As DNA, the CDR3 is TGTGCCAGCAGGGGAGACAGGGCCTACAATGAGCAGTTCTTC.

The chain combines TRBV10-3 with TRBJ1-6; D is unclear. The germline CDR1 and CDR2 sequences are ENHRY and SYGVKD. Trimming removed 2 bases from V and 8 bases from J, with 10 bases in between. This CDR3 has 14 amino acids. CDR3 bases: TGTGCCATCAGTGAGCTTAGCGGGGATTCACCCCTCCACTTT. Its translation is CAISELSGDSPLHF.

The chain employs TRBV6-1 and TRBJ2-5, with a tentative D call TRBD2 (5 bases). CDR1 MNHNS and CDR2 SASEGT come from the germline V gene. V gave up 3 bases and J gave up 5 bases, with 13 bases separating them. The CDR3 is 14 residues long. CDR3 in amino acids: CASSERGYEETQYF. CDR3 nucleotide sequence: TGTGCCAGCAGTGAGAGAGGGTACGAGGAGACCCAGTACTTC.

The V and J genes are TRBV28 and TRBJ2-1; TRBD2 aligns across 9 bases. The J segment lost 3 bases and the V segment lost 3 bases, leaving 0 bases of the junction unmatched. CDR3 length: 14 residues. Germline-derived CDR1 and CDR2 are MDHEN and SYDVKM. CDR3 nucleotides: TGTGCCAGCAGTTTTAGCGGGGGCTACAATGAGCAGTTCTTC. Protein sequence: CASSFSGGYNEQFF.

V usage is TRBV5-1 and J usage is TRBJ2-2, with 7 bases matching TRBD1. The CDR3 is 15 residues long. Germline lookup yields CDR1 SGHRS and CDR2 YFSETQ. V lost 0 bases to trimming and J lost 4 bases; unmatched junction nucleotides: 3. CDR3: CASSLVGGITGELFF. The CDR3 nucleotides are TGCGCCAGCAGCTTGGTAGGGGGCATCACCGGGGAGCTGTTTTTT.

The CDR3: CASSKGQDSNQPQHF. In nucleotides, the CDR3 is TGTGCCAGCAGTAAAGGACAGGATAGCAATCAGCCCCAGCATTTT. This chain uses TRBV2 with TRBJ1-5, with 7 bases that match TRBD1. V dropped 5 bases and J dropped 0; count of bases not matched to a gene: 4. CDR1 and CDR2 (germline): SNHLY, FYNNEI. The length of the CDR3 is 15 residues.

This clone showed up just a few times. The chain joins TRBV14 to TRBJ1-1; D is undetermined. Trimming took off 0 bases at V and 6 bases at J, with 5 bases between the two ends. The CDR3 covers 12 residues. CDR1 and CDR2 (germline): SGHDN, FVKESK. The CDR3 nucleotides read TGTGCCAGCAGCCAAGACTCAGCTGAAGCTTTCTTT. Protein sequence: CASSQDSAEAFF.

The V call is TRBV28, the J call TRBJ1-2, with 8 nucleotides matching TRBD1. After removal of 5 bases from V and 8 bases from J, the junction contained 7 bases not matched to a gene. Germline-derived CDR1 and CDR2 are MDHEN and SYDVKM. This CDR3 spans 13 amino acids. CDR3 nucleotide sequence: TGTGCCAGCAGTCTCCCGACAGGGGCCGGCTACACCTTC. Residues: CASSLPTGAGYTF.